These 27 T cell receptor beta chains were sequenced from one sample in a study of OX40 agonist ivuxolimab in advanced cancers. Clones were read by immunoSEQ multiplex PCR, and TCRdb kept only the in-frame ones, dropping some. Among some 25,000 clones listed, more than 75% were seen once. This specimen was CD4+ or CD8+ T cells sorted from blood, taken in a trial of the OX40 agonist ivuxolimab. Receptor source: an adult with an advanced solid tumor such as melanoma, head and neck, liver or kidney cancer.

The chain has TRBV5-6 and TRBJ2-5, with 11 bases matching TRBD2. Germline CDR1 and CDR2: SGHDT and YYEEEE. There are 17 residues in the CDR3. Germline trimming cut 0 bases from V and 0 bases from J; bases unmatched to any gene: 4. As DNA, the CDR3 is TGTGCCAGCAGCTTGGCCAGGACTAGCGGGTACCAAGAGACCCAGTACTTC. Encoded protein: CASSLARTSGYQETQYF.

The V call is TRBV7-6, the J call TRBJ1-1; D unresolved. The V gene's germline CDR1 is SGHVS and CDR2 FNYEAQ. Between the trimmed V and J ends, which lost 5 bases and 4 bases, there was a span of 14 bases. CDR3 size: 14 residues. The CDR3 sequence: CASSPKDGFTEAFF. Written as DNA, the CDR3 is TGTGCCAGCAGCCCTAAGGACGGGTTCACTGAAGCTTTCTTT.

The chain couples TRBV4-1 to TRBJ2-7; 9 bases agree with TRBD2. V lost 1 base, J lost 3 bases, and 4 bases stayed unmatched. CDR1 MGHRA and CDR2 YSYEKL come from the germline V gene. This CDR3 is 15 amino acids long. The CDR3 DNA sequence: TGCGCCAGCAGCCAAGGACTAGCGGTCTTCTACGAGCAGTACTTC. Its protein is CASSQGLAVFYEQYF.

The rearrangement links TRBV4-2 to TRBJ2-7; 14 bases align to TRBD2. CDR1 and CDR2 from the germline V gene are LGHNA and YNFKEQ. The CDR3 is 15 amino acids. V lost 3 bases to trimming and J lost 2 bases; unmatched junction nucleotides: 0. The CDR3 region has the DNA TGTGCCAGCAGCCAGGGACTAGCGGGAGCCTACGAGCAGTACTTC. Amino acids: CASSQGLAGAYEQYF.

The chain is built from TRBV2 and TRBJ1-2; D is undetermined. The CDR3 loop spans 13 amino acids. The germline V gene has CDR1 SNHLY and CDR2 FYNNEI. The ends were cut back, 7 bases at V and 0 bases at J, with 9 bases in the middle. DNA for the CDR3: TGTGCCAGCACCTTGGAGGCTAACTATGGCTACACCTTC. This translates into CASTLEANYGYTF.

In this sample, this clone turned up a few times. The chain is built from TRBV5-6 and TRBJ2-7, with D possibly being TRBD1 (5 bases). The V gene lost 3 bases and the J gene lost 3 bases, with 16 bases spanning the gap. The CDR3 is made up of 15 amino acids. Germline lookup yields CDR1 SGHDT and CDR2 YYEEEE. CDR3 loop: CASSSRWQGGYEQYF. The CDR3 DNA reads TGTGCCAGCAGCTCACGGTGGCAGGGCGGCTACGAGCAGTACTTC.

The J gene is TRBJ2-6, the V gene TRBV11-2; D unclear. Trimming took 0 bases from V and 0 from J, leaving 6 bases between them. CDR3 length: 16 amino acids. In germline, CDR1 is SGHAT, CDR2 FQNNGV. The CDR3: CASSLDRTSGANVLTF. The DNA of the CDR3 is TGTGCCAGCAGCTTAGATCGGACCTCTGGGGCCAACGTCCTGACTTTC.

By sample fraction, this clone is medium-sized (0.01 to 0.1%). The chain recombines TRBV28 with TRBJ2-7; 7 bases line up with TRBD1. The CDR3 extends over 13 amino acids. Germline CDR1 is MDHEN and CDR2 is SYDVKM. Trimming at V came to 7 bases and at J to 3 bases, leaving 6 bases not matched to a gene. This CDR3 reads CASKLTGDYEQYF. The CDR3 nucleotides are TGTGCCAGCAAACTCACAGGGGACTACGAGCAGTACTTC.

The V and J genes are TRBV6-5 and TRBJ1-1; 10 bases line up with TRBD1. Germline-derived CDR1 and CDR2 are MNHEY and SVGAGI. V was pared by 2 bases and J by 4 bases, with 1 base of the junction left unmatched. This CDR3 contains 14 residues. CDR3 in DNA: TGTGCCAGCAGTTACCGACAGGGGGCCACTGAAGCTTTCTTT. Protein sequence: CASSYRQGATEAFF.

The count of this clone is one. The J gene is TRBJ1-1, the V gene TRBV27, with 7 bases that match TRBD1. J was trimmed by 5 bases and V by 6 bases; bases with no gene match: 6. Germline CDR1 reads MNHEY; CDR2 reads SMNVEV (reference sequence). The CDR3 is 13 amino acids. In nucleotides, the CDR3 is TGTGCCAGCAGCGGACAGGCCGGGACTGAAGCTTTCTTT. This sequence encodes CASSGQAGTEAFF.

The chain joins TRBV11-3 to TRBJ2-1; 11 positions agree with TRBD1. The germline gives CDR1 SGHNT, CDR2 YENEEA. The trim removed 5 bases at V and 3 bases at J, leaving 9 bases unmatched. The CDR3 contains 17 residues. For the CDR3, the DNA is TGTGCCAGCAGCGCGGGGTCCGGGACAGGGGGCTACAATGAGCAGTTCTTC. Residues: CASSAGSGTGGYNEQFF.

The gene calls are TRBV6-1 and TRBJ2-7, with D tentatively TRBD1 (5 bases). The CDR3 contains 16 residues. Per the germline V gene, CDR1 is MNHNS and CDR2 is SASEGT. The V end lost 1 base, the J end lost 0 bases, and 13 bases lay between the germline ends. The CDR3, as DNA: TGTGCCAGCAGTGAAGTTCGGACACCTCTCTCCTACGAGCAGTACTTC. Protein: CASSEVRTPLSYEQYF.

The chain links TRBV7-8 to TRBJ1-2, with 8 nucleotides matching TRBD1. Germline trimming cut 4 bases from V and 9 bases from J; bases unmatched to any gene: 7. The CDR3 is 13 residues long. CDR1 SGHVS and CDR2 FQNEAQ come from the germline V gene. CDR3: CASSSGQAGSYTF. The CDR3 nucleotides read TGTGCCAGCAGCTCGGGACAGGCGGGAAGCTACACCTTC.

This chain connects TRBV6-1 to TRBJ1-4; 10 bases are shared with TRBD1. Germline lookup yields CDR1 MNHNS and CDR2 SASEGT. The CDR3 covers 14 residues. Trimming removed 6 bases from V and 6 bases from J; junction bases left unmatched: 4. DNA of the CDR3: TGTGCCAGCAGCTCGGGACAGGGGCATGAAAAACTGTTTTTT. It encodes CASSSGQGHEKLFF.

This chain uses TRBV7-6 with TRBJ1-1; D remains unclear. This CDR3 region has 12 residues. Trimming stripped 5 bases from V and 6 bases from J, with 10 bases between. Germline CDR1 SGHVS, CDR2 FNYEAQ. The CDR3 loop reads CASSPNRAEAFF. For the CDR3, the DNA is TGTGCCAGCAGCCCTAACCGGGCTGAAGCTTTCTTT.

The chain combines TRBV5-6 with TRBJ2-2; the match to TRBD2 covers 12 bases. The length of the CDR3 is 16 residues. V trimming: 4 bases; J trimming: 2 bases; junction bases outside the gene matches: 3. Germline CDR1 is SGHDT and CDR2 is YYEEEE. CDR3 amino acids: CASSAGLAGNTGELFF. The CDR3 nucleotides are TGTGCCAGCAGCGCGGGACTAGCGGGCAACACCGGGGAGCTGTTTTTT.

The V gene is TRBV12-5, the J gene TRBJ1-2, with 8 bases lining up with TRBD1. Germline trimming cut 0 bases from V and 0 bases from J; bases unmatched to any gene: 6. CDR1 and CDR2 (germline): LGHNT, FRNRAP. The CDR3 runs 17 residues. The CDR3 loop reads CASGLVGTGGTNYGYTF. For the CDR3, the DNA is TGTGCTAGTGGTTTGGTAGGGACAGGCGGCACTAACTATGGCTACACCTTC.

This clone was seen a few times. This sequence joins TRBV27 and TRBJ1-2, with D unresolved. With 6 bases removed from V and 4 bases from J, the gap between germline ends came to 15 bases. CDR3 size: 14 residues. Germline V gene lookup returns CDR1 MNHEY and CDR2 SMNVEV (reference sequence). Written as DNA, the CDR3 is TGTGCCAGCAGCCTGGCGGAGGGCGGCTATGGCTACACCTTC. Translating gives CASSLAEGGYGYTF.

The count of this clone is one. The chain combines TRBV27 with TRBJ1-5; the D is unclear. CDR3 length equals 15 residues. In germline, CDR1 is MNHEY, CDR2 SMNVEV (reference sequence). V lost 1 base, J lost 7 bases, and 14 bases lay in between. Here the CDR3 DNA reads TGTGCCAGCAGTTTATTGGGCGGGCCCGACCAGCCCCAGCATTTT. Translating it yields CASSLLGGPDQPQHF.

The CDR3 here is CASSSGLRYEQYF. The CDR3 DNA is TGCGCCAGCAGCTCGGGACTCCGCTACGAGCAGTACTTC. This chain uses TRBV5-1 with TRBJ2-7; tentatively, D is TRBD2 (6 bases). V was pared by 3 bases and J by 3 bases, with 10 bases between. Germline V gives CDR1 SGHRS, CDR2 YFSETQ. This CDR3 has 13 amino acids.

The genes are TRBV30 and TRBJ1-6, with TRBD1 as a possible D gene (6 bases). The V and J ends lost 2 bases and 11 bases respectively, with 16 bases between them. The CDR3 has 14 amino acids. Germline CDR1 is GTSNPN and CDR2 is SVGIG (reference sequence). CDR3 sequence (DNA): TGTGCCTGGAGTCGAGGGGGTGGTTTGGCACCCCTCCACTTT. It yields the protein CAWSRGGGLAPLHF. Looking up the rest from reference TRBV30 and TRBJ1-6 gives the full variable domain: SQTIHQWPATLVQPVGSPLSLECTVEGTSNPNLYWYRQAAGRGLQLLFYSVGIGQISSEVPQNLSASRPQDRQFILSSKKLLLSDSGFYLCAWSRGGGLAPLHFGNGTRLTVT.

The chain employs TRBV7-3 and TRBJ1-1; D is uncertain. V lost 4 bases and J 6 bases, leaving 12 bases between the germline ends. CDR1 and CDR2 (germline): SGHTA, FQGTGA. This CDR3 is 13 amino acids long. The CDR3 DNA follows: TGTGCCAGCAGCTCAAGGGTGGATGCTGAAGCTTTCTTT. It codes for CASSSRVDAEAFF. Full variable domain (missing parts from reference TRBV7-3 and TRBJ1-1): GAGVSQTPSNKVTEKGKYVELRCDPISGHTALYWYRQSLGQGPEFLIYFQGTGAADDSGLPNDRFFAVRPEGSVSTLKIQRTERGDSAVYLCASSSRVDAEAFFGQGTRLTVV.

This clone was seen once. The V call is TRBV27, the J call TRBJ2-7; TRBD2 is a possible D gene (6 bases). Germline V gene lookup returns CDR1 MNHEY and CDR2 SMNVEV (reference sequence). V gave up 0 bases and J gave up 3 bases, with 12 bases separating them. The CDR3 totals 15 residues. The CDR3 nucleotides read TGTGCCAGCAGTTTATCGTCCGGGGGTGACTACGAGCAGTACTTC. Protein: CASSLSSGGDYEQYF.

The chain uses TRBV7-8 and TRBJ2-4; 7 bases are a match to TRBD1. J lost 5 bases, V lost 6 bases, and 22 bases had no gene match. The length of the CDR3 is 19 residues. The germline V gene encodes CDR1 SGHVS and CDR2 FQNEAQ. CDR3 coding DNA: TGTGCCAGCAGTCAATGGGGACAGACGGAGAGGTGGGACGAAAACATTCAGTACTTC. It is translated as CASSQWGQTERWDENIQYF.

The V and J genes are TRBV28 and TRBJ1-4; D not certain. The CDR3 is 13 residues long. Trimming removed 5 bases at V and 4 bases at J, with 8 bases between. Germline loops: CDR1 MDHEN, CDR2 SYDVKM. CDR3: CASSKPSNEKLFF. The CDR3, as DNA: TGTGCCAGCAGTAAACCTAGTAATGAAAAACTGTTTTTT.

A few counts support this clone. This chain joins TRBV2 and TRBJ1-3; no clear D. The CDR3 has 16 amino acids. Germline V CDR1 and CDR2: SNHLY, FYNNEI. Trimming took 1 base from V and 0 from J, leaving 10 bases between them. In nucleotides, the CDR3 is TGTGCCAGCAGTGAAGGCCACTTAGTCTCTGGAAACACCATATATTTT. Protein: CASSEGHLVSGNTIYF.

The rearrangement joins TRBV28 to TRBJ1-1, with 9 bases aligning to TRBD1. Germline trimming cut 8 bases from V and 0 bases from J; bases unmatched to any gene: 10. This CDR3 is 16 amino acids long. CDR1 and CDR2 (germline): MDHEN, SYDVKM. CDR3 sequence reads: CASHHGQGWVNTEAFF. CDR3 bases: TGTGCCAGCCACCACGGACAGGGGTGGGTGAACACTGAAGCTTTCTTT.